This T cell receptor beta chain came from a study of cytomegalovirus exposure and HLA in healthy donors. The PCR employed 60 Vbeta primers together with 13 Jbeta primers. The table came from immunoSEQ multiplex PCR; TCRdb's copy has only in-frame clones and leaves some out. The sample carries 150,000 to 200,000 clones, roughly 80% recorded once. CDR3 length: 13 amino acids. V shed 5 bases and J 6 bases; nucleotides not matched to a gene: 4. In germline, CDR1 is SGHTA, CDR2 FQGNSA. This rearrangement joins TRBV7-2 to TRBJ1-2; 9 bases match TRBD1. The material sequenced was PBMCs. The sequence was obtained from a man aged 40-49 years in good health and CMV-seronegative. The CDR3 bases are TGTGCCAGCAGCCAAACAGGGGGCGATGGCTACACCTTC. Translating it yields CASSQTGGDGYTF.